This T cell receptor beta chain was sequenced for a study of CD8 T cells in ankylosing spondylitis. The study's findings and limits: Researchers reportedly found disease-linked clones significantly enriched in matched ankylosing spondylitis synovial fluid. Prior literature has documented some motif variants in synovial fluid and blood from reactive arthritis. Seemingly distinctive of ankylosing spondylitis blood was a TCR beta motif formed by eight highly homologous variants. Disease-linked clones bore a CD8+ phenotype, appearing relatively rarely in peripheral blood.

Germline V gene lookup returns CDR1 SGHAT and CDR2 FQNNGV. Unmatched junction bases numbered 7, after V lost 1 base and J lost 6 bases. This CDR3 comprises 16 residues. Library preparation for TCR beta used quantitative 5'-RACE with molecular barcodes. TCRdb used MiXCR to reprocess the 5' RACE reads, holding one entry per CDR3 protein. The profile shows 700,000 to 1,000,000 distinct CDR3 sequences, around 11% of them singletons. On this clonotype itself: Its antigen remains unknown.

V and J are TRBV11-2 and TRBJ2-5; 11 nucleotides match TRBD1. This sequence originates from a male donor with ankylosing spondylitis. Sequenced sample: blood, either unsorted or a sorted T cell fraction (not recorded which). Here the CDR3 DNA reads TGTGCCAGCAGCTTAGCGGCCGGGACAGGGGGAAAGACCCAGTACTTC. It encodes CASSLAAGTGGKTQYF.